This T cell receptor (beta chain) was recovered during a study of identical twins. Germline loops: CDR1 MNHEY, CDR2 SVGAGI. The CDR3 has 13 amino acids. Trimming took 3 bases from V and 5 from J; bases not matched to a gene: 4. A universal primer site was added by template switching, and unique molecular identifiers were carried by the cDNA. TCRdb passed the 5' RACE reads through MiXCR, listing each CDR3 protein once. The profile covers 500,000 or so distinct CDR3 sequences, with 13% to 15% appearing a single time and about 0.97% taken by the ten largest. This clonotype turned up a few times. Its antigen is not known. Study-level points and caveats: Donors were not followed over many years; analysis was cross-sectional. For cord blood, abundant beta clonotypes had fewer insertions, unlike memory repertoires, which showed none.

Healthy Caucasian donors formed the entire cohort. These data also featured in a second study, about yellow fever vaccine responses in identical twins.

The origin of this receptor is a woman aged 18-30 years in good health. The chain joins TRBV6-5 to TRBJ2-7, with TRBD2 matching over 7 bases. The sequencing sample was made of CD4+ T cells sorted from blood. The CDR3 spells CASSYAGTNEQYF. In DNA, the CDR3 is TGTGCCAGCAGTTATGCCGGGACTAACGAGCAGTACTTC.